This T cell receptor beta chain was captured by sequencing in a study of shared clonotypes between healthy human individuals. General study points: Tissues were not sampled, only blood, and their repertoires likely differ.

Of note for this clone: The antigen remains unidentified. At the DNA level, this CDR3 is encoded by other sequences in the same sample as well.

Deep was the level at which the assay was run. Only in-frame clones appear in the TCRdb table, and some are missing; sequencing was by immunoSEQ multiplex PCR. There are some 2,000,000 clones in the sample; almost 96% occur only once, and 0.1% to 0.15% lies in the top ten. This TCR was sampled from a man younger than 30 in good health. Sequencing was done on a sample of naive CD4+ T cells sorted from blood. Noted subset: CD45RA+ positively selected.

CDR3: CASSPEGGPGNTIYF. As DNA, the CDR3 is TGCGCCAGCAGCCCCGAAGGGGGCCCTGGAAACACCATATATTTT. The chain is built from TRBV5-1 and TRBJ1-3; TRBD1 matches 7 bases. The CDR3 totals 15 residues. Germline trimming cut 4 bases from V and 2 bases from J; bases unmatched to any gene: 6. Germline CDR1 SGHRS, CDR2 YFSETQ.